Below, 32 T cell receptor beta chains from the same sample are listed, as sequenced in a study of control samples from healthy donors and cancer patients. TCRdb's table, derived via immunoSEQ multiplex PCR, lists solely in-frame clones and lacks some. The sample has around 100,000 clones; roughly nine tenths are singletons. Sequenced input: blood. Every receptor here comes from a woman aged 50 to 60 in good health.

The chain has TRBV9 and TRBJ1-5, with D unclear. Between the trimmed V and J ends, which lost 3 bases and 0 bases, there was a span of 22 bases. The CDR3 has 19 residues. The germline CDR1 and CDR2 sequences are SGDLS and YYNGEE. The CDR3 reads CASSESYPEQPLSNQPQHF. CDR3 DNA: TGTGCCAGCAGCGAGAGCTACCCTGAACAGCCACTTAGCAATCAGCCCCAGCATTTT.

This chain joins TRBV30 and TRBJ2-6; D unclear. Germline V CDR1 and CDR2: GTSNPN, SVGIG (reference sequence). There are 16 residues in the CDR3. The V end lost 0 bases, the J end lost 0 bases, and 9 bases lay between the germline ends. The CDR3 DNA follows: TGTGCCTGGAGTGTCCTCCTGGGCTCTGGGGCCAACGTCCTGACTTTC. As protein: CAWSVLLGSGANVLTF. Full variable domain (rest looked up from reference TRBV30 and TRBJ2-6): SQTIHQWPATLVQPVGSPLSLECTVEGTSNPNLYWYRQAAGRGLQLLFYSVGIGQISSEVPQNLSASRPQDRQFILSSKKLLLSDSGFYLCAWSVLLGSGANVLTFGAGSRLTVL.

This clone was found once. V and J are TRBV9 and TRBJ1-5; TRBD1 agrees at 8 bases. The V gene's germline CDR1 is SGDLS and CDR2 YYNGEE. The CDR3 is made up of 16 amino acids. The trim removed 4 bases at V and 3 bases at J, leaving 9 bases unmatched. CDR3 bases: TGTGCCAGCAGCCGGGGTGGACAGGGTAACAATCAGCCCCAGCATTTT. Amino acids: CASSRGGQGNNQPQHF.

The V call is TRBV29-1, the J call TRBJ2-1, with 9 bases aligning to TRBD2. V was clipped by 1 base and J by 2 bases; unmatched bases: 12. CDR1 and CDR2 (germline): SQVTM, ANQGSEA. CDR3 length equals 18 residues. CDR3: CSVEGGLASRRAYNEQFF. In DNA, the CDR3 is TGCAGCGTTGAAGGCGGACTAGCGTCCAGGAGAGCCTACAATGAGCAGTTCTTC.

This clone appeared once. Here the CDR3 reads CASSTGSSNEQFF. CDR3 sequence (DNA): TGTGCCAGTAGTACCGGGAGCTCCAATGAGCAGTTCTTC. V is TRBV19 and J is TRBJ2-1, with D perhaps TRBD2 (6 bases). The CDR3 totals 13 residues. Between the trimmed V and J ends, which lost 4 bases and 6 bases, there was a span of 10 bases. Germline V gene sequence: CDR1 LNHDA, CDR2 SQIVND (reference sequence).

The chain couples TRBV9 to TRBJ1-1, with 11 bases fitting TRBD1. In germline, CDR1 is SGDLS, CDR2 YYNGEE. CDR3 size: 16 residues. The V segment lost 0 bases and the J segment 6 bases; nucleotides outside the gene matches: 7. The CDR3 region is CASSVVPPGQGAEAFF. The CDR3 DNA reads as TGTGCCAGCAGCGTAGTTCCCCCGGGACAGGGGGCTGAAGCTTTCTTT. The full variable domain, completed using reference TRBV9 and TRBJ1-1, is DSGVTQTPKHLITATGQRVTLRCSPRSGDLSVYWYQQSLDQGLQFLIQYYNGEERAKGNILERFSAQQFPDLHSELNLSSLELGDSALYFCASSVVPPGQGAEAFFGQGTRLTVV.

This rearrangement joins TRBV7-6 to TRBJ2-5; 9 positions match TRBD2. Germline V lookup: CDR1 SGHVS, CDR2 FNYEAQ. The CDR3 runs to 15 residues. Trimming removed 3 bases from V and 1 base from J; junction bases left unmatched: 3. For the CDR3, the DNA is TGTGCCAGCAGCTTCGCTAGCGGGGTCCAAGAGACCCAGTACTTC. Translating it yields CASSFASGVQETQYF.

The chain carries TRBV14 and TRBJ2-3; D is possibly TRBD2 (6 bases). This CDR3 comprises 18 residues. Per germline, CDR1 SGHDN and CDR2 FVKESK. Trimming shortened V by 1 base and J by 6 bases, and 23 bases separated the two germline ends. CDR3 loop: CASSQGLGASVFMDTQYF. CDR3 nucleotide sequence: TGTGCCAGCAGCCAAGGCCTCGGGGCTAGCGTCTTCATGGATACGCAGTATTTT.

The chain links TRBV19 to TRBJ1-1, with 7 nucleotides matching TRBD1. In germline, CDR1 is LNHDA, CDR2 SQIVND (reference sequence). The CDR3 contains 12 residues. V shed 6 bases, J shed 4 bases, and the junction held 2 bases outside the gene matches. In DNA form, the CDR3 reads TGTGCCAGTAGCGACAGGGTCACTGAAGCTTTCTTT. It is translated as CASSDRVTEAFF.

A few counts support this clone. V gene TRBV7-9 combines with J gene TRBJ2-6; 9 bases match TRBD1. CDR1 is SEHNR and CDR2 is FQNEAQ in the germline V gene (reference sequence). Trimming cost V 5 bases and J 0 bases; bases outside gene matches: 5. The CDR3 loop spans 17 amino acids. The CDR3 spells CASSTGTGFSGANVLTF. The CDR3, as DNA: TGTGCCAGCAGCACCGGGACAGGGTTCTCTGGGGCCAACGTCCTGACTTTC.

The chain uses TRBV7-6 and TRBJ2-1; perhaps TRBD2 as D (6 bases). The CDR3 consists of 16 residues. V was shortened by 1 base and J by 0 bases, with 10 bases between the two germline ends. From germline, CDR1 is SGHVS and CDR2 FNYEAQ. The CDR3 sequence is CASSLDHGSSYNEQFF. As DNA, the CDR3 is TGTGCCAGCAGCTTAGATCACGGGAGCTCCTACAATGAGCAGTTCTTC. Looking up the rest from reference TRBV7-6 and TRBJ2-1 gives the full variable domain: GAGVSQSPRYKVTKRGQDVALRCDPISGHVSLYWYRQALGQGPEFLTYFNYEAQQDKSGLPNDRFSAERPEGSISTLTIQRTEQRDSAMYRCASSLDHGSSYNEQFFGPGTRLTVL.

This chain joins TRBV10-3 and TRBJ2-1; no definite D call. The CDR3 length is 15 residues. Trimming cost V 3 bases and J 2 bases, with 11 bases left between them. Germline V CDR1 and CDR2: ENHRY, SYGVKD. The CDR3 is CAISDPVGAYNEQFF. The DNA for the CDR3 is TGTGCCATCAGTGACCCGGTCGGAGCCTACAATGAGCAGTTCTTC.

This chain links TRBV7-9 with TRBJ2-4, with TRBD1 matching over 7 bases. J lost 0 bases, V lost 1 base, and 3 bases had no gene match. CDR1 is SEHNR and CDR2 is FQNEAQ in the germline V gene (reference sequence). This CDR3 spans 16 amino acids. The CDR3 reads CASSLGDSLAKNIQYF. The CDR3 coding sequence is TGTGCCAGCAGCTTAGGGGACAGCCTAGCCAAAAACATTCAGTACTTC.

The DNA of the CDR3 is TGTGCCAGCAAAGATGCAGGGGCGGGTGGCTACACCTTC. It translates to CASKDAGAGGYTF. V is TRBV12-3 or TRBV12-4 and J is TRBJ1-2, with D perhaps matching TRBD1 (6 bases). The CDR3 is 13 amino acids. Trimming stripped 7 bases from V and 7 bases from J, with 16 bases between.

This chain joins TRBV2 and TRBJ1-1; 7 nucleotides line up with TRBD1. Trimming at V came to 6 bases and at J to 5 bases, leaving 15 bases not matched to a gene. The CDR3 is made up of 16 amino acids. Germline V gives CDR1 SNHLY, CDR2 FYNNEI. The CDR3 protein is CASRNRGGGKATEAFF. The CDR3, as DNA: TGTGCCAGCAGGAACAGGGGAGGGGGAAAAGCGACTGAAGCTTTCTTT. Complete variable domain (other parts from reference TRBV2 and TRBJ1-1): EPEVTQTPSHQVTQMGQEVILRCVPISNHLYFYWYRQILGQKVEFLVSFYNNEISEKSEIFDDQFSVERPDGSNFTLKIRSTKLEDSAMYFCASRNRGGGKATEAFFGQGTRLTVV.

The chain recombines TRBV20-1 with TRBJ2-1; D is ambiguous. Germline values: CDR1 DFQATT, CDR2 SNEGSKA (reference sequence). The CDR3 loop spans 10 amino acids. The V end lost 4 bases, the J end lost 7 bases, and 5 bases lay between the germline ends. The CDR3 DNA reads TGCAGTGCTAAGAAGAATGAGCAGTTCTTC. It translates to CSAKKNEQFF.

This rearrangement joins TRBV27 to TRBJ1-6, with a possible D match to TRBD1 (5 bases). The CDR3 length is 15 residues. Trimming took off 8 bases at V and 10 bases at J, with 21 bases between the two ends. Per the germline V gene, CDR1 is MNHEY and CDR2 is SMNVEV (reference sequence). The CDR3 nucleotides are TGTGCCAGCTGGAAGGCCCAGGGCATTTACTCACCCCTCCACTTT. It translates to CASWKAQGIYSPLHF.

The chain joins TRBV7-2 to TRBJ2-3; D is ambiguous. The CDR3 loop spans 8 amino acids. The V gene lost 5 bases and the J gene lost 14 bases, with 5 bases spanning the gap. From germline, CDR1 is SGHTA and CDR2 FQGNSA. The CDR3 region has the DNA TGTGCCAGCAGCGCCCGGTATTTT. It encodes CASSARYF.

V and J are TRBV24-1 and TRBJ1-2; 7 bases fit TRBD1. Germline lookup yields CDR1 KGHDR and CDR2 SFDVKD. This CDR3 is built from 16 residues. Trimming cost V 8 bases and J 0 bases; bases outside gene matches: 11. The CDR3 spells CATTLSGTETNYGYTF. CDR3 DNA sequence: TGTGCCACCACCTTGTCCGGGACAGAGACTAACTATGGCTACACCTTC.

The rearrangement uses TRBV7-9 and TRBJ1-2; 7 positions match TRBD1. CDR3 length: 16 residues. Germline values: CDR1 SEHNR, CDR2 FQNEAQ (reference sequence). J lost 1 base, V lost 3 bases, and 8 bases had no gene match. The CDR3 sequence: CASSLIEGALNYGYTF. In nucleotides, the CDR3 is TGTGCCAGCAGCTTGATAGAGGGGGCCCTTAACTATGGCTACACCTTC.

This chain uses TRBV16 with TRBJ1-2; 8 positions match TRBD1. The germline V gene encodes CDR1 KGHSY and CDR2 FQNENV. CDR3 length: 18 amino acids. The J segment lost 8 bases and the V segment lost 0 bases, leaving 17 bases of the junction unmatched. CDR3 coding DNA: TGTGCCAGCAGCCAATCATATGCAGGGGGCCCCTCCAAAGGAGGCTACACCTTC. Amino acid sequence: CASSQSYAGGPSKGGYTF.

This clone appeared once. The genes are TRBV24-1 and TRBJ1-5, with D perhaps matching TRBD1 (5 bases). Trimming left V 4 bases short and J 4 bases short, with 10 bases between. This CDR3 is 14 amino acids long. The germline V gene has CDR1 KGHDR and CDR2 SFDVKD. CDR3 amino acids: CATSDAGSNQPQHF. DNA for the CDR3: TGTGCCACCAGTGACGCAGGGTCAAATCAGCCCCAGCATTTT.

This clone was recorded once. This chain links TRBV6-5 with TRBJ2-5, with D possibly TRBD1 on 6 matching bases. The germline V gene encodes CDR1 MNHEY and CDR2 SVGAGI. V lost 2 bases and J lost 0, with 10 bases in between. CDR3 size: 15 residues. The CDR3 is CASSYAGDNQETQYF. The CDR3 coding sequence is TGTGCCAGCAGTTACGCAGGGGACAACCAAGAGACCCAGTACTTC.

The gene calls are TRBV2 and TRBJ1-6; 7 bases are a match to TRBD1. The CDR3 length is 14 residues. The germline gives CDR1 SNHLY, CDR2 FYNNEI. J lost 6 bases, V lost 4 bases, and 3 bases had no gene match. CDR3 in DNA: TGTGCCAGCAGTGTCGGGGACAGTAATTCACCCCTCCACTTT. Translating it yields CASSVGDSNSPLHF.

This rearrangement joins TRBV4-1 to TRBJ1-4, with no clear D. V was pared by 0 bases and J by 8 bases, with 10 bases between. This CDR3 has 14 amino acids. CDR1 is MGHRA, CDR2 YSYEKL, per germline. CDR3: CASSQEGRREKLFF. CDR3 in DNA: TGCGCCAGCAGCCAAGAGGGAAGGCGAGAAAAACTGTTTTTT.

V and J are TRBV13 and TRBJ2-1; D call uncertain. Trimming took off 5 bases at V and 5 bases at J, with 4 bases between the two ends. Germline CDR1 reads PRHDT; CDR2 reads FYEKMQ (reference sequence). The CDR3 is 11 amino acids. DNA of the CDR3: TGTGCCAGCAGCGTAGACAATGAGCAGTTCTTC. This encodes CASSVDNEQFF.

The V call is TRBV9, the J call TRBJ2-1; possibly TRBD2 for D (6 bases). Germline V gene sequence: CDR1 SGDLS, CDR2 YYNGEE. V lost 3 bases and J lost 4, with 14 bases in between. The CDR3 is 15 amino acids. The CDR3 here is CASSAGTGGYNEQFF. The CDR3 nucleotides read TGTGCCAGCAGCGCCGGGACTGGCGGGTACAATGAGCAGTTCTTC.

J is TRBJ1-1 and V is TRBV6-4; no firm D call. The CDR3 extends over 13 amino acids. Germline V gene sequence: CDR1 MRHNA, CDR2 SNTAGT. V was shortened by 0 bases and J by 3 bases, with 5 bases between the two germline ends. The CDR3 reads CASSDSWDTEAFF. The CDR3 DNA is TGTGCCAGCAGTGACTCATGGGACACTGAAGCTTTCTTT.

This sequence joins TRBV7-9 and TRBJ2-6, with D uncertain. The CDR3 has 14 amino acids. Germline V CDR1 and CDR2: SEHNR, FQNEAQ (reference sequence). The germline V and J ends were trimmed by 0 bases and 3 bases, with 3 bases remaining between them. The CDR3 DNA reads TGTGCCAGCAGCTTAGCGGGTGGGGCCAACGTCCTGACTTTC. Translation: CASSLAGGANVLTF.

This chain uses TRBV6-5 with TRBJ1-1; D uncertain. Germline V lookup: CDR1 MNHEY, CDR2 SVGAGI. The CDR3 runs to 12 residues. The V end was cut by 7 bases, the J end by 5 bases, with 11 bases between. The CDR3 reads CASISYLTEAFF. The CDR3 DNA reads as TGTGCCAGCATTTCATATCTGACTGAAGCTTTCTTT.

The V gene is TRBV5-8, the J gene TRBJ1-1; TRBD1 matches 7 bases. Germline CDR1 and CDR2: SGHTS and YDEGEE. Unmatched junction bases numbered 5, after V lost 3 bases and J lost 3 bases. This CDR3 comprises 14 residues. Here the CDR3 DNA reads TGTGCCAGCAGCTCCGACAGGGACTACACTGAAGCTTTCTTT. It codes for CASSSDRDYTEAFF.

The rearrangement joins TRBV7-3 to TRBJ1-5; D is possibly TRBD1 (6 bases). The CDR3 is made up of 13 amino acids. CDR1 SGHTA and CDR2 FQGTGA come from the germline V gene. Trimming pared 0 bases from V and 8 bases from J, leaving 8 bases between. Written as DNA, the CDR3 is TGTGCCAGCAGCTTAACTAGGGGGAAGCCCCAGCATTTT. Protein product: CASSLTRGKPQHF.